The 22 T cell receptor beta chains in this list originate from one sample, sequenced in a study of CD8+ T cells in alopecia areata. Once RNA had been extracted, it was reverse transcribed into cDNA to act as the sequencing template. Here immunoSEQ multiplex PCR was the method, and the copy in TCRdb shows in-frame clones only, minus some. The sample holds fewer than 150,000 clones; about two fifths are singletons and the top ten take approximately 3%. Sequenced input: CD4+ T cells sorted from blood. These receptors all stem from a human donor with alopecia areata.

This chain connects TRBV29-1 to TRBJ2-6, with 8 bases matching TRBD1. Unmatched junction bases numbered 3, after V lost 5 bases and J lost 0 bases. The CDR3 covers 15 residues. CDR1 and CDR2 (germline): SQVTM, ANQGSEA. This CDR3 reads CSVRTGNSGANVLTF. The CDR3 nucleotides are TGCAGCGTTCGGACAGGGAACTCTGGGGCCAACGTCCTGACTTTC.

V is TRBV6-5 and J is TRBJ1-4, with 10 bases lining up with TRBD1. This CDR3 is built from 14 residues. Trimming took 5 bases from V and 5 from J; bases not matched to a gene: 2. The germline gives CDR1 MNHEY, CDR2 SVGAGI. CDR3 nucleotides: TGTGCCAGCAGTGCGGGACAGGGGAATGAAAAACTGTTTTTT. This encodes CASSAGQGNEKLFF.

V and J are TRBV7-2 and TRBJ2-3; 12 bases fit TRBD2. Germline trimming cut 5 bases from V and 0 bases from J; bases unmatched to any gene: 3. This CDR3 spans 16 amino acids. CDR1 is SGHTA, CDR2 FQGNSA, per germline. The DNA for the CDR3 is TGTGCCAGCAGCCGTACTAGCGGGGGGAGCACAGATACGCAGTATTTT. Translated: CASSRTSGGSTDTQYF.

In its sample, this clone was seen a few times. This chain joins TRBV29-1 and TRBJ2-7, with D unclear. Trimming shortened V by 0 bases and J by 9 bases, and 15 bases separated the two germline ends. CDR3 length: 13 amino acids. The V gene's germline CDR1 is SQVTM and CDR2 ANQGSEA. The CDR3 DNA is TGCAGCGTTGAAGACGACAAGGTCCTCGGGCAGTACTTC. Amino acid sequence: CSVEDDKVLGQYF.

This clone has a handful of counts. The J gene is TRBJ2-5, the V gene TRBV29-1; TRBD1 matches 11 bases. V lost 5 bases and J lost 4; bases outside the gene matches: 6. The CDR3 consists of 14 residues. Germline values: CDR1 SQVTM, CDR2 ANQGSEA. The CDR3 DNA is TGCAGCGTTCAACGGACAGGGGGCGCAGAGACCCAGTACTTC. The encoded protein is CSVQRTGGAETQYF.

The chain couples TRBV5-1 to TRBJ1-2; weak D call: TRBD1 (5 bases). CDR3 size: 12 residues. Trimming pared 0 bases from V and 12 bases from J, leaving 12 bases between. The germline CDR1 and CDR2 sequences are SGHRS and YFSETQ. CDR3 in amino acids: CASSLEGPTHTF. The CDR3 DNA reads as TGCGCCAGCAGCTTGGAGGGACCGACGCACACCTTC.

This clone was recorded a few times. V usage is TRBV15 and J usage is TRBJ1-2; the match to TRBD1 covers 10 bases. Trimming at V came to 1 base and at J to 7 bases, leaving 3 bases not matched to a gene. The germline CDR1 and CDR2 sequences are LNHNV and YYDKDF (reference sequence). The CDR3 is 14 residues long. The DNA for the CDR3 is TGTGCCACCAGCAGAGGACAGGGGGCTTCTGGCTACACCTTC. It encodes CATSRGQGASGYTF.

V gene TRBV29-1 combines with J gene TRBJ2-1; 11 bases line up with TRBD2. The CDR3 is 16 residues long. CDR1 and CDR2 (germline): SQVTM, ANQGSEA. V lost 3 bases to trimming and J lost 3 bases; unmatched junction nucleotides: 7. The CDR3 coding sequence is TGCAGCGTTGACTATTTCCTAGCGGGGGGCTACAATGAGCAGTTCTTC. It specifies CSVDYFLAGGYNEQFF.

In this sample, this clone turned up a few times. The gene calls are TRBV5-1 and TRBJ2-1; possible D gene TRBD2, 6 bases. V was clipped by 4 bases and J by 4 bases, with 15 bases between them. The CDR3 runs 15 residues. In germline, CDR1 is SGHRS, CDR2 YFSETQ. Here the CDR3 DNA reads TGCGCCAGCAGCGGATCGGGAGCTGGGTACAATGAGCAGTTCTTC. It is translated as CASSGSGAGYNEQFF.

This clone has more than one count but fewer than ten. The chain joins TRBV28 to TRBJ2-7, with D perhaps matching TRBD1 (5 bases). The CDR3 sequence is 12 residues long. The germline V gene encodes CDR1 MDHEN and CDR2 SYDVKM. The germline V and J ends were trimmed by 4 bases and 3 bases, with 7 bases remaining between them. The DNA for the CDR3 is TGTGCCAGCAGTTCCAGGGTCTACGAGCAGTACTTC. Translated: CASSSRVYEQYF.

The chain recombines TRBV7-2 with TRBJ2-5; tentative D call: TRBD1 (6 bases). Looked up from germline, CDR1 is SGHTA and CDR2 is FQGNSA. The CDR3 totals 13 residues. Trimming pared 1 base from V and 6 bases from J, leaving 9 bases between. The CDR3 bases are TGTGCCAGCAGCTTAGACAGGGATCAGACCCAGTACTTC. Amino acids: CASSLDRDQTQYF.

J is TRBJ1-2 and V is TRBV29-1; possible D gene TRBD1, 6 bases. Germline V gene lookup returns CDR1 SQVTM and CDR2 ANQGSEA. The CDR3 loop spans 14 amino acids. The germline V and J ends were trimmed by 6 bases and 1 base, with 15 bases remaining between them. In DNA, the CDR3 is TGCAGCGTGGTAAGGGACACCGGTAACTATGGCTACACCTTC. It is translated as CSVVRDTGNYGYTF.

The chain has TRBV29-1 and TRBJ2-4; 12 positions match TRBD1. V was clipped by 4 bases and J by 0 bases; unmatched bases: 10. The CDR3 spans 18 residues. Germline V gene lookup returns CDR1 SQVTM and CDR2 ANQGSEA. Here the CDR3 reads CSVAGQGAFELAKNIQYF. The CDR3, as DNA: TGCAGCGTTGCGGGACAGGGGGCTTTCGAACTAGCCAAAAACATTCAGTACTTC.

This clone has more than one count but fewer than ten. This chain uses TRBV23-1 with TRBJ2-5; TRBD1 aligns across 8 bases. TRBV23-1 is flagged as an ORF with uncertain function. CDR3 length equals 16 residues. V was clipped by 0 bases and J by 3 bases; unmatched bases: 6. CDR3 nucleotide sequence: TGCGCCAGCAGTCAATCGAGGGGACAGGAAGAAGAGACCCAGTACTTC. It is translated as CASSQSRGQEEETQYF.

Only a few counts were recorded for this clone. J is TRBJ2-5 and V is TRBV29-1; D call uncertain. V lost 6 bases and J lost 2, with 13 bases in between. CDR3 length: 13 amino acids. Per the germline V gene, CDR1 is SQVTM and CDR2 is ANQGSEA. CDR3: CSVRGVLQETQYF. CDR3 coding DNA: TGCAGCGTCCGCGGAGTGCTACAAGAGACCCAGTACTTC.

This sequence joins TRBV30 and TRBJ2-1; the D is unclear. CDR1 is GTSNPN and CDR2 is SVGIG in the germline V gene (reference sequence). V was clipped by 2 bases and J by 0 bases, with 8 bases between them. The length of the CDR3 is 14 residues. Here the CDR3 reads CAWSKTSSYNEQFF. CDR3 in DNA: TGTGCCTGGAGTAAAACCAGCTCCTACAATGAGCAGTTCTTC. The variable domain in full, with the rest retrieved from reference TRBV30 and TRBJ2-1, is SQTIHQWPATLVQPVGSPLSLECTVEGTSNPNLYWYRQAAGRGLQLLFYSVGIGQISSEVPQNLSASRPQDRQFILSSKKLLLSDSGFYLCAWSKTSSYNEQFFGPGTRLTVL.

The chain has TRBV18 and TRBJ1-1; D gene uncertain. The CDR3 loop spans 14 amino acids. Trimming removed 3 bases from V and 1 base from J, with 9 bases in between. Germline V CDR1 and CDR2: KGHSH, LQKENI. The CDR3 nucleotides read TGTGCCAGCTCACCCGGACGGACGAACACTGAAGCTTTCTTT. Its translation: CASSPGRTNTEAFF.

This clone was counted ten times or more. The chain recombines TRBV7-9 with TRBJ2-6, with a weak D call TRBD1 (6 bases). This CDR3 region has 14 residues. CDR1 is SEHNR, CDR2 FQNEAQ, per germline (reference sequence). V lost 7 bases to trimming and J lost 2 bases, with 9 bases between them. CDR3 in amino acids: CASNSGAGANVLTF. CDR3 bases: TGTGCCAGCAACTCAGGGGCTGGGGCCAACGTCCTGACTTTC.

The gene calls are TRBV29-1 and TRBJ1-5; D gene ambiguous. The CDR3 is 13 residues long. Germline V gene sequence: CDR1 SQVTM, CDR2 ANQGSEA. V lost 4 bases and J lost 2, with 9 bases in between. The CDR3 bases are TGCAGCGTTGGGGTTGACGGCAATCAGCCCCAGCATTTT. Its protein product is CSVGVDGNQPQHF. Combining the CDR3 with reference TRBV29-1 and TRBJ1-5 gives the whole variable domain SAVISQKPSRDICQRGTSLTIQCQVDSQVTMMFWYRQQPGQSLTLIATANQGSEATYESGFVIDKFPISRPNLTFSTLTVSNMSPEDSSIYLCSVGVDGNQPQHFGDGTRLSIL.

V gene TRBV7-3 combines with J gene TRBJ2-6; a weak D match, TRBD2 (5 bases). CDR3 length: 17 amino acids. From germline, CDR1 is SGHTA and CDR2 FQGTGA. Trimming stripped 4 bases from V and 0 bases from J, with 13 bases between. The CDR3 region has the DNA TGTGCCAGCAGCTCTGCGGGCCAAAGCTCTGGGGCCAACGTCCTGACTTTC. This gives the protein CASSSAGQSSGANVLTF.

This chain links TRBV5-1 with TRBJ1-5, with a possible D match to TRBD1 (5 bases). The CDR3 spans 13 residues. Germline-derived CDR1 and CDR2 are SGHRS and YFSETQ. Trimming cost V 0 bases and J 5 bases, with 6 bases left between them. The CDR3: CASSLEQDQPQHF. The CDR3 DNA is TGCGCCAGCAGCTTGGAACAGGATCAGCCCCAGCATTTT.

This clone showed up just a few times. J is TRBJ1-1 and V is TRBV28, with D possibly TRBD1 on 6 matching bases. The V end was cut by 7 bases, the J end by 3 bases, with 12 bases between. The germline CDR1 and CDR2 sequences are MDHEN and SYDVKM. This CDR3 spans 13 amino acids. CDR3 region: CASILTGYTEAFF. The CDR3 DNA is TGTGCCAGCATCCTAACAGGGTACACTGAAGCTTTCTTT.